The present T cell receptor (beta chain) was sequenced within a study of blood T cell repertoires in COVID-19. About the research overall: Samples came from the United States, Italy and Spain, spanning acute and convalescent COVID-19. T cells, B-cell-depleted T cells, or PBMCs provided the cDNA or gDNA that served as material.

Assay used: immunoSEQ multiplex PCR; TCRdb lists only in-frame clones, some missing. Among approximately 150,000 clones listed, about four fifths were seen once. This CDR3 is 15 amino acids long. In germline, CDR1 is MNHEY, CDR2 SMNVEV (reference sequence). V lost 3 bases and J 5 bases, leaving 14 bases between the germline ends. Seattle's cohort entered during active infection and was followed longitudinally. The receptor was isolated from a woman aged 80 or over with COVID-19, enrolled during active disease. The chain joins TRBV27 to TRBJ2-1, with D possibly being TRBD1 (5 bases). The sequencing sample was made of peripheral blood. Here the CDR3 reads CASSFKARVDNEQFF. The CDR3 DNA is TGTGCCAGCAGTTTTAAAGCCAGGGTGGACAATGAGCAGTTCTTC.